This T cell receptor beta chain emerged from a study of immune heterogeneity within non-small cell lung tumors. About the research overall: The composition of the tumors was several squamous cell carcinomas, about 10 non-squamous carcinomas and 1 not otherwise specified. Study conclusions and caveats: A significant, moderate positive correlation (R around 0.34) linked local T-cell clonality and tumor mutational burden.

TCRs were amplified from about 640 ng gDNA of bulk tumor per sample. During surgery, several far-apart biopsies were obtained from every primary tumor. Samples came from untreated patients having curative surgery for newly diagnosed non-small cell lung cancer. Remarks on this clonotype: Its antigen is currently unknown.

TCR beta CDR3 was amplified by multiplex PCR, first round around 10 cycles, 32 V and 13 J primers. TCRdb reanalysed the multiplex PCR reads using MiXCR and keeps one entry per CDR3 protein. The table shows 20,000 to 25,000 distinct CDR3 sequences, with 27% occurring only once. This clonotype was obtained from a man aged 35 to 55 with non-small cell lung cancer. Sample: lung tumor tissue.

The CDR3 loop is CASSFTGSTDTQYF. CDR3 nucleotide sequence: TGTGCCAGCAGCTTTACAGGGAGCACAGATACGCAGTATTTT. The V gene is TRBV7-9, the J gene TRBJ2-3; D is possibly TRBD1 (6 bases). This CDR3 contains 14 residues. Trimming stripped 3 bases from V and 0 bases from J, with 7 bases between. CDR1 and CDR2 from the germline V gene are SEHNR and FQNEAQ (reference sequence).